These 11 T cell receptor beta chains were all obtained from the same sample, sequenced in a study of T cell changes during pregnancy in multiple sclerosis. This table comes from immunoSEQ multiplex PCR, and its TCRdb copy is limited to in-frame clones, with some not included. The top ten clones hold roughly 5.2% of a sample with over 8,000 clones, approximately 87% of them seen once. Sequenced here: CD8+ T cells from peripheral blood mononuclear cells, sampled in the first trimester of pregnancy. These receptors were collected from a female donor in good health, enrolled as a control in a pregnancy study.

V gene TRBV19 combines with J gene TRBJ2-3; 12 bases match TRBD2. V shed 9 bases and J 6 bases; nucleotides not matched to a gene: 7. The CDR3 length is 14 residues. From germline, CDR1 is LNHDA and CDR2 SQIVND (reference sequence). The CDR3 protein is CASQTSGSRDTQYF. The CDR3 bases are TGTGCCAGCCAGACTAGCGGGAGTAGGGATACGCAGTATTTT.

This chain uses TRBV20-1 with TRBJ1-2; a weak D match, TRBD1 (5 bases). Germline V CDR1 and CDR2: DFQATT, SNEGSKA (reference sequence). The CDR3 totals 11 residues. The CDR3 nucleotides read TGCGGAGGGGTAGCGCCCCATGGCTACACCTTC. Amino acid sequence: CGGVAPHGYTF.

The chain links TRBV5-1 to TRBJ2-2; TRBD1 agrees at 7 bases. Germline lookup yields CDR1 SGHRS and CDR2 YFSETQ. The CDR3 sequence is 16 residues long. The junction had 8 bases not matched to a gene; V was cut back by 5 bases and J by 1 base. This CDR3 reads CASSPPRQGNTGELFF. The CDR3 DNA reads as TGCGCCAGCAGTCCCCCTCGACAGGGGAACACCGGGGAGCTGTTTTTT.

V usage is TRBV21-1 and J usage is TRBJ2-5; the listed D gene, TRBD2, was not tested against the DNA. TRBV21-1 is flagged as a pseudogene. The CDR3 has 16 amino acids. Here the CDR3 reads CASSTLAGGLEETQYF. The DNA for the CDR3 is TGTGCCAGCAGCACCTTAGCGGGAGGATTGGAAGAGACCCAGTACTTC.

This clone has a single count. The chain employs TRBV12-5 and TRBJ2-3; a weak D match, TRBD1 (6 bases). Between the trimmed V and J ends, which lost 6 bases and 0 bases, there was a span of 10 bases. CDR3 size: 14 residues. The germline CDR1 and CDR2 sequences are LGHNT and FRNRAP. This CDR3 reads CASGDSASTDTQYF. In DNA, the CDR3 is TGTGCTAGTGGGGACAGTGCTAGCACAGATACGCAGTATTTT.

The rearrangement links TRBV6-5 to TRBJ2-3, with TRBD2 matching over 11 bases. The germline V gene encodes CDR1 MNHEY and CDR2 SVGAGI. J was trimmed by 3 bases and V by 4 bases; bases with no gene match: 3. The CDR3 totals 15 residues. The CDR3 reads CASSFSGGATDTQYF. CDR3 bases: TGTGCCAGCAGTTTTAGCGGGGGGGCGACAGATACGCAGTATTTT.

J is TRBJ2-2 and V is TRBV18; D gene uncertain. In germline, CDR1 is KGHSH, CDR2 LQKENI. The CDR3 length is 15 residues. V lost 1 base to trimming and J lost 6 bases, with 12 bases between them. The CDR3 region is CASSPLDDGSGELFF. CDR3 nucleotides: TGTGCCAGCTCACCACTAGACGACGGGTCCGGGGAGCTGTTTTTT.

This clone has a single count. The chain employs TRBV28 and TRBJ1-2; D remains ambiguous. V lost 3 bases and J lost 2, with 7 bases in between. The CDR3 is made up of 13 amino acids. Germline CDR1 is MDHEN and CDR2 is SYDVKM. CDR3 DNA sequence: TGTGCCAGCAGTTTTAGAGGCAACTATGGCTACACCTTC. Residues: CASSFRGNYGYTF.

The chain employs TRBV7-9 and TRBJ2-3; perhaps TRBD2 as D (5 bases). Trimming took off 5 bases at V and 0 bases at J, with 12 bases between the two ends. CDR3 length equals 15 residues. Germline lookup yields CDR1 SEHNR and CDR2 FQNEAQ (reference sequence). In nucleotides, the CDR3 is TGTGCCAGCAGCCCTCCGGGGTCTAGCACAGATACGCAGTATTTT. It specifies CASSPPGSSTDTQYF. The whole variable domain, remainder taken from reference TRBV7-9 and TRBJ2-3, is DTGVSQNPRHKITKRGQNVTFRCDPISEHNRLYWYRQTLGQGPEFLTYFQNEAQLEKSRLLSDRFSAERPKGSFSTLEIQRTEQGDSAMYLCASSPPGSSTDTQYFGPGTRLTVL.

As DNA, the CDR3 is TGTGCCAGCCGCGTGGAGTACTCTGGAAACACCATATATTTT. It encodes CASRVEYSGNTIYF. The rearrangement links TRBV28 to TRBJ1-3; D is undetermined. The ends were cut back, 8 bases at V and 0 bases at J, with 11 bases in the middle. CDR1 and CDR2 from the germline V gene are MDHEN and SYDVKM. The CDR3 is 14 residues long.

This sequence joins TRBV10-3 and TRBJ1-3; the D is unclear. The CDR3 consists of 15 residues. Germline assignment: CDR1 ENHRY and CDR2 SYGVKD. V was shortened by 4 bases and J by 4 bases, with 14 bases between the two germline ends. The CDR3 bases are TGTGCCATCAGTGCGGCGGGCTTTGCGGGAAACACCATATATTTT. Translation gives CAISAAGFAGNTIYF.